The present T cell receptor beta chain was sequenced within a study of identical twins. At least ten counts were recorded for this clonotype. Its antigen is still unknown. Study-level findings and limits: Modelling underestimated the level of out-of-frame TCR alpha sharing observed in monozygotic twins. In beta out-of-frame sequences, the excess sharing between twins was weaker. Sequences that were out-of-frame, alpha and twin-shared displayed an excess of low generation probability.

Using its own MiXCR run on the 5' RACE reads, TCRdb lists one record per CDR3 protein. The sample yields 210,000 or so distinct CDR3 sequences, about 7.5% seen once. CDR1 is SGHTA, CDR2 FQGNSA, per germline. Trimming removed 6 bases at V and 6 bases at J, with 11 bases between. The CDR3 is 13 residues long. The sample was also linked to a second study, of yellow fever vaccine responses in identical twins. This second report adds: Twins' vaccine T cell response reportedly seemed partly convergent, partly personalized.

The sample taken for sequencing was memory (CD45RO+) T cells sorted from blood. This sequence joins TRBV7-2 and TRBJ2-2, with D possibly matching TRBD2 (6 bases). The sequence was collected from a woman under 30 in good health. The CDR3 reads CASRTGGAGELFF. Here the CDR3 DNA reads TGTGCCAGCAGGACCGGGGGTGCCGGGGAGCTGTTTTTT.